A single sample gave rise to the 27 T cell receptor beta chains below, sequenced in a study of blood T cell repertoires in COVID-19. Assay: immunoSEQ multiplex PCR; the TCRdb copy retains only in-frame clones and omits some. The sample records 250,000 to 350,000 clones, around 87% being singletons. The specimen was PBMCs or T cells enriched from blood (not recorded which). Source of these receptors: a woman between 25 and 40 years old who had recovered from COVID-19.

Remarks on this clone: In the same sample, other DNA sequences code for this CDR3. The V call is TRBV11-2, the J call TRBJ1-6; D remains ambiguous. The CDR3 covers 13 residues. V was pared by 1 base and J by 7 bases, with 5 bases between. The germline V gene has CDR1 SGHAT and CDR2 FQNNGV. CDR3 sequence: CASSLGRNSPLHF. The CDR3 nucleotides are TGTGCCAGCAGCTTAGGCCGGAATTCACCCCTCCACTTT. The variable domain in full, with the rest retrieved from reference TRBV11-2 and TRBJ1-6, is EAGVAQSPRYKIIEKRQSVAFWCNPISGHATLYWYQQILGQGPKLLIQFQNNGVVDDSQLPKDRFSAERLKGVDSTLKIQPAKLEDSAVYLCASSLGRNSPLHFGNGTRLTVT.

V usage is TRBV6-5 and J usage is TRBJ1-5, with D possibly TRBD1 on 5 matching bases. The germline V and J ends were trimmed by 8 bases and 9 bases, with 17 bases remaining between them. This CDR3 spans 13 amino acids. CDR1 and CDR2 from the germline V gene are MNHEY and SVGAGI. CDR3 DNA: TGTGCCAGCGGGTCCGGGGGATCAGGGCCCCAGCATTTT. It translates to CASGSGGSGPQHF.

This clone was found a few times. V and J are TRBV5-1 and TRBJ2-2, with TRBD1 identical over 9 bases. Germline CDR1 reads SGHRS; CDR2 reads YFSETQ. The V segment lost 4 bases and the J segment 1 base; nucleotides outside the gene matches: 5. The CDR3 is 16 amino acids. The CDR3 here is CASSTPGQGNTGELFF. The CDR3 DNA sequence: TGCGCCAGCAGCACTCCGGGACAGGGGAACACCGGGGAGCTGTTTTTT.

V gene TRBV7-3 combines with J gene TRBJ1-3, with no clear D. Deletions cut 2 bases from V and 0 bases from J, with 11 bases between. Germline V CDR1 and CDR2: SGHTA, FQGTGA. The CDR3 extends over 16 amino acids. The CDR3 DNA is TGTGCCAGCAGCTTAGGGCCGACTAACTCTGGAAACACCATATATTTT. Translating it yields CASSLGPTNSGNTIYF.

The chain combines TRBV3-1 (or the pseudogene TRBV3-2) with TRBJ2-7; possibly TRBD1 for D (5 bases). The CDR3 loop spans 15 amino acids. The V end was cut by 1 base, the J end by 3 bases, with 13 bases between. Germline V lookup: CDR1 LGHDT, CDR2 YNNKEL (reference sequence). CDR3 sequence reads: CASSQGQGHFYEQYF. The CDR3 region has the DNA TGTGCCAGCAGCCAAGGGCAGGGCCACTTCTACGAGCAGTACTTC.

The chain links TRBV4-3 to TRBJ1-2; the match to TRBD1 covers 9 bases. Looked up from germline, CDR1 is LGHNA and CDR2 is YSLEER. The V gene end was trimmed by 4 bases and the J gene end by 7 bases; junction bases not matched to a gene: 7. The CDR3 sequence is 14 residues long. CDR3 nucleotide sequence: TGCGCCAGCAGCCGAGAGGGACAGGGAAGTGGCTACACCTTC. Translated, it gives CASSREGQGSGYTF.

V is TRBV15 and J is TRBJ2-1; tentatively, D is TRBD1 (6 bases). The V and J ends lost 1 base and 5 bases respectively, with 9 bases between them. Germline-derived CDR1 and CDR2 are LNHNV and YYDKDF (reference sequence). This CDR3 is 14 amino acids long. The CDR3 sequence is CATSRARTDNEQFF. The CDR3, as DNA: TGTGCCACCAGCAGAGCCAGGACAGACAATGAGCAGTTCTTC. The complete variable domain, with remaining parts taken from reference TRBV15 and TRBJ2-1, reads DAMVIQNPRYQVTQFGKPVTLSCSQTLNHNVMYWYQQKSSQAPKLLFHYYDKDFNNEADTPDNFQSRRPNTSFCFLDIRSPGLGDTAMYLCATSRARTDNEQFFGPGTRLTVL.

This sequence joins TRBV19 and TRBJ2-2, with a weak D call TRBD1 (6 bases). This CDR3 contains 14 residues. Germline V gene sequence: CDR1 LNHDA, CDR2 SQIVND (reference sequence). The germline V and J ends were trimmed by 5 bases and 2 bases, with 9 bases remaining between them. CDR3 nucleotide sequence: TGTGCCAGTAGTCGGGACACTAACACCGGGGAGCTGTTTTTT. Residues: CASSRDTNTGELFF.

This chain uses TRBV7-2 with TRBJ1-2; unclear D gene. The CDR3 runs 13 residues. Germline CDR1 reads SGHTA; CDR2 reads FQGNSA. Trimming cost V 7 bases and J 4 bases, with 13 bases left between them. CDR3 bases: TGTGCCAGCACCGCACGAAGCCCCTATGGCTACACCTTC. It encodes CASTARSPYGYTF.

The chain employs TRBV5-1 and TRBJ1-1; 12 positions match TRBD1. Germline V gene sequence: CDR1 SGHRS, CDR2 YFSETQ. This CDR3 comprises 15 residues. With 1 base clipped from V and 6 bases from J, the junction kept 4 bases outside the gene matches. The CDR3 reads CASSLTGQGAAEAFF. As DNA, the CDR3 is TGCGCCAGCAGCTTGACGGGACAGGGGGCCGCTGAAGCTTTCTTT.

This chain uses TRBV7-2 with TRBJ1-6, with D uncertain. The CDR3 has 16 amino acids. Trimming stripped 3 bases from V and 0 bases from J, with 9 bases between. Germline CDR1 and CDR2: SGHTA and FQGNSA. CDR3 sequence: CASSFAPSSYNSPLHF. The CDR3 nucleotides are TGTGCCAGCAGCTTCGCCCCGAGCTCCTATAATTCACCCCTCCACTTT.

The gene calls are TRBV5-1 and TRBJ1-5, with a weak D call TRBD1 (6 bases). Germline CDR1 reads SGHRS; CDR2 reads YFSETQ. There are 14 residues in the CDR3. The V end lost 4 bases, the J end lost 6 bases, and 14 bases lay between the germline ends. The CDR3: CASSPGTQAQPQHF. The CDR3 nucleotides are TGCGCCAGCAGCCCCGGGACACAAGCTCAGCCCCAGCATTTT.

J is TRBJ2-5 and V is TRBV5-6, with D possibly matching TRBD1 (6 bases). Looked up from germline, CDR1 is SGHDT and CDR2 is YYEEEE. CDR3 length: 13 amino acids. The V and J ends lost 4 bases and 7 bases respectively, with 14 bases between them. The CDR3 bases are TGTGCCAGCAGCAGACGACAGGTTGGGACCCAGTACTTC. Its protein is CASSRRQVGTQYF.

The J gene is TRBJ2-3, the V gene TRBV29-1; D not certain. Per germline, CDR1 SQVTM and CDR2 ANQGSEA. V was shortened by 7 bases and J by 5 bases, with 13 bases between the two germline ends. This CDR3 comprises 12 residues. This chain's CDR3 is CSGVTQRDTQYF. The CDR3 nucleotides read TGCAGCGGTGTAACACAACGAGATACGCAGTATTTT.

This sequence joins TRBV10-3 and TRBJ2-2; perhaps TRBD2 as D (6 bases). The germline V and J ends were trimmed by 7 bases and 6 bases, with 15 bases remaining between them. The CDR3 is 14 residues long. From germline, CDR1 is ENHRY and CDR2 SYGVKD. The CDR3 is CAIKSREDAGELFF. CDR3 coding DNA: TGTGCCATCAAGAGCAGGGAGGATGCCGGGGAGCTGTTTTTT.

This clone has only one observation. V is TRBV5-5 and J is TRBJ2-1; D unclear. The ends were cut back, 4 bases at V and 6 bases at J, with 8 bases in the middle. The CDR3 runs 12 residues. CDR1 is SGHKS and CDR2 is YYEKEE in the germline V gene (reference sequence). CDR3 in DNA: TGTGCCAGCAGCCTCATACTCAATGAGCAGTTCTTC. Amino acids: CASSLILNEQFF.

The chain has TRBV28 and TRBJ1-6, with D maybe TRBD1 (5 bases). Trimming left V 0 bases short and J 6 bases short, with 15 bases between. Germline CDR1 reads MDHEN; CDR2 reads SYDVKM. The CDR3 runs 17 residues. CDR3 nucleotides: TGTGCCAGCAGTTTATGGGGCCTCGGGGGGGGTAATTCACCCCTCCACTTT. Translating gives CASSLWGLGGGNSPLHF.

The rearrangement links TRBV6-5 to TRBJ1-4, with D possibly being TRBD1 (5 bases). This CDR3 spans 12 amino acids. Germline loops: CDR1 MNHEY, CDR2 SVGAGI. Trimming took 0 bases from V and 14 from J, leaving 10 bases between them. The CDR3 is CASSYSGSGLFF. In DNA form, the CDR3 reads TGTGCCAGCAGTTACTCGGGCTCAGGGCTGTTTTTT.

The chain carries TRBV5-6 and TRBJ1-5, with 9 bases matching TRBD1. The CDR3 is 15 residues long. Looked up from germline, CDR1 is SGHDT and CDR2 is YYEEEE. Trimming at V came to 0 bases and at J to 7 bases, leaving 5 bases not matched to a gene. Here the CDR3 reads CASSLGDRGEQPQHF. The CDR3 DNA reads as TGTGCCAGCAGCTTGGGTGACAGGGGGGAGCAGCCCCAGCATTTT.

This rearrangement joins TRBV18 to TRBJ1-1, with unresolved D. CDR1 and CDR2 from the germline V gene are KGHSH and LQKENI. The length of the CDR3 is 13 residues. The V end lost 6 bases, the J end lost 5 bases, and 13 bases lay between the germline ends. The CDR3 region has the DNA TGTGCCAGCTCCATTACAGCTTCTACTGAAGCTTTCTTT. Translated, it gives CASSITASTEAFF.

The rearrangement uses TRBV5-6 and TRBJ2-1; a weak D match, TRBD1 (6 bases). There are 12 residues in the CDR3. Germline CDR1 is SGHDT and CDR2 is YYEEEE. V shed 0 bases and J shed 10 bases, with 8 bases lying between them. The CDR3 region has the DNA TGTGCCAGCAGCTTGGAGGACAGAGAGCAGTTCTTC. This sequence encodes CASSLEDREQFF.

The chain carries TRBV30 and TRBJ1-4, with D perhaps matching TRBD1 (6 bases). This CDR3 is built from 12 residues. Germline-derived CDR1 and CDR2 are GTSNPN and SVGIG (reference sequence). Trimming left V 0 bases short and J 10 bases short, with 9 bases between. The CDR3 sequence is CAWSVTRGKLFF. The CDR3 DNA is TGTGCCTGGAGTGTGACCAGGGGAAAACTGTTTTTT.

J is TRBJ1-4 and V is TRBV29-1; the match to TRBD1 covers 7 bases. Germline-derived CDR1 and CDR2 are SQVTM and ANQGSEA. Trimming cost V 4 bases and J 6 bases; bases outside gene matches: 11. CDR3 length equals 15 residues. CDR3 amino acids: CSVAGVTGEDEKLFF. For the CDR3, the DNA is TGCAGCGTTGCGGGCGTTACAGGGGAGGATGAAAAACTGTTTTTT.

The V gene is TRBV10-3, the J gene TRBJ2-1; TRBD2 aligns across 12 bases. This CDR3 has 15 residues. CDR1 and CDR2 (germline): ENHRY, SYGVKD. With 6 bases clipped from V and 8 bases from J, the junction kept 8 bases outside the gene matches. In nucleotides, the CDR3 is TGTGCCATCAGGCCAACTAGCGGGGGGAGGGATGAGCAGTTCTTC. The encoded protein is CAIRPTSGGRDEQFF.

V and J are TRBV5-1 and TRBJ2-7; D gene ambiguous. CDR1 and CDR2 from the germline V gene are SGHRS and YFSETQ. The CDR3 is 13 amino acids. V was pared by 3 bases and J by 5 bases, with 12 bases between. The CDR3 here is CASSSRRDNEQYF. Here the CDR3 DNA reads TGCGCCAGCAGCTCTCGCCGAGACAACGAGCAGTACTTC.

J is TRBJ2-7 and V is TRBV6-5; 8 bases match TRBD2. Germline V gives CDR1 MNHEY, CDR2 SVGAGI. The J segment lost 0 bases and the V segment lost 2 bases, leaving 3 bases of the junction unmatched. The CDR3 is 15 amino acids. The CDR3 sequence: CASSYVSGGSYEQYF. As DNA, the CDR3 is TGTGCCAGCAGTTACGTGAGCGGGGGCTCCTACGAGCAGTACTTC.

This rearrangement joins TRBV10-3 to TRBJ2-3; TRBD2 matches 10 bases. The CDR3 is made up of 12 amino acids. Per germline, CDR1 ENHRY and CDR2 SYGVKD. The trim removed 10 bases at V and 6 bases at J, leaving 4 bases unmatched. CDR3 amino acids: CATLTSGDTQYF. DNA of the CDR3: TGTGCCACCCTGACTAGCGGGGATACGCAGTATTTT.